This note documents a single T cell receptor beta chain sequence. The CDR3 loop spans 19 amino acids. J lost 8 bases, V lost 4 bases, and 24 bases had no gene match. Germline CDR1 SGHRS, CDR2 YFSETQ. Repertoires were generated with immunoSEQ multiplex PCR, while TCRdb's copy carries only in-frame clones and drops some. This table holds a few hundred thousand clones, about 85% found once. This entry belongs to a study of blood T cell repertoires in COVID-19. On the study more broadly: The United States, Italy and Spain supplied acute and convalescent COVID-19 samples.

The sample consisted of peripheral blood. V is TRBV5-1 and J is TRBJ2-4, with 7 bases aligning to TRBD1. The TCR was taken from a woman aged 45-59 years who had recovered from COVID-19. The CDR3 DNA reads TGCGCCAGCAGCACAAGGACAGGCTCACTTGTCTTTTGTTTGGACATTCAGTACTTC. As protein: CASSTRTGSLVFCLDIQYF.